Listed below are T cell receptor beta chains from one sample, sequenced in a study of regulatory T cells in long-lasting Graves disease. TCRdb re-derived calls from the multiplex PCR reads in MiXCR, one entry per CDR3 protein. The profile shows roughly 530,000 distinct CDR3 sequences, more than 15% of them singletons. These data are also associated with another study on T cells in Graves' hyperthyroidism and ophthalmopathy.

The specimen comprised peripheral blood mononuclear cells (PBMCs), sampled at new diagnosis, from a patient treated with antithyroid drugs. These receptors were collected from a woman aged 35-65 years with Graves disease. Both conserved end residues are part of each CDR3. D genes are given only for firm matches. Expanded clones get a size class; other rows say once, few or many, or leave the size out.

abundance: many
v_gene: TRBV12-3/TRBV12-4
d_gene: TRBD1
j_gene: TRBJ1-3
CDR3aa: CATADRGGITIYF
CDR3nt: TGTGCCACCGCCGACAGGGGTGGAATCACCATATATTTT

abundance: NA
v_gene: TRBV28
d_gene: NA
j_gene: TRBJ1-2
CDR3aa: CASSIPGRLNYGYTF
CDR3nt: TGTGCCAGCTCAATCCCCGGGCGGTTAAACTATGGCTACACCTTC

abundance: many
v_gene: TRBV18
d_gene: NA
j_gene: TRBJ1-1
CDR3aa: CATSPNTEAFF
CDR3nt: TGTGCCACCTCGCCGAACACTGAAGCTTTCTTT

abundance: many
v_gene: TRBV11-2
d_gene: NA
j_gene: TRBJ2-4
CDR3aa: CASSLGPSNIQYF
CDR3nt: TGTGCCAGCAGCTTAGGCCCGAGTAACATTCAGTACTTC

abundance: few
v_gene: TRBV7-6
d_gene: NA
j_gene: TRBJ2-3
CDR3aa: CASSLLMGGITDTQYF
CDR3nt: TGTGCCAGCAGCTTACTGATGGGGGGTATTACAGATACGCAGTATTTT

abundance: many
v_gene: TRBV4-1
d_gene: NA
j_gene: TRBJ1-1
CDR3aa: CASASTKGTEAFF
CDR3nt: TGCGCCAGCGCCAGCACCAAGGGAACTGAAGCTTTCTTT

abundance: once
v_gene: TRBV7-2
d_gene: TRBD2
j_gene: TRBJ2-1
CDR3aa: CASGLVSGLEGNEQFF
CDR3nt: TGTGCCAGCGGCTTAGTCTCGGGACTAGAGGGGAATGAGCAGTTCTTC

abundance: many
v_gene: TRBV13
d_gene: TRBD1
j_gene: TRBJ2-7
CDR3aa: CASSSIRDRGSYEQYF
CDR3nt: TGTGCCAGCAGCTCCATCCGGGACAGGGGCTCCTACGAGCAGTACTTC

abundance: NA
v_gene: TRBV2
d_gene: TRBD2
j_gene: TRBJ2-2
CDR3aa: CVSSGGGTGELFF
CDR3nt: TGTGTCAGCAGTGGGGGGGGAACCGGGGAGCTGTTTTTT

abundance: few
v_gene: TRBV6-9
d_gene: NA
j_gene: TRBJ2-5
CDR3aa: CASSYRPGEYQETQYF
CDR3nt: TGTGCCAGCAGTTACAGGCCGGGGGAGTACCAAGAGACCCAGTACTTC

abundance: many
v_gene: TRBV28
d_gene: TRBD1
j_gene: TRBJ1-3
CDR3aa: CASSLPEQGAGNTIYF
CDR3nt: TGTGCCAGCAGTTTACCAGAACAGGGGGCAGGAAACACCATATATTTT

abundance: many
v_gene: TRBV3-1
d_gene: NA
j_gene: TRBJ1-4
CDR3aa: CASSQEGSGGSGKLFF
CDR3nt: TGTGCCAGCAGCCAAGAAGGATCGGGAGGGTCCGGAAAACTGTTTTTT

abundance: many
v_gene: TRBV28
d_gene: NA
j_gene: TRBJ2-5
CDR3aa: CASSRRSQETQYF
CDR3nt: TGTGCCAGCAGCCGAAGGTCGCAAGAGACCCAGTACTTC

abundance: NA
v_gene: TRBV10-3
d_gene: TRBD1
j_gene: TRBJ1-6
CDR3aa: CAISEGQGGNSPLHF
CDR3nt: TGTGCCATCAGTGAAGGACAGGGTGGCAATTCACCCCTCCACTTT

abundance: many
v_gene: TRBV11-3
d_gene: NA
j_gene: TRBJ2-1
CDR3aa: CASSLDLGQEYNEQFF
CDR3nt: TGTGCCAGCAGCTTAGATCTAGGTCAGGAGTACAATGAGCAGTTCTTC

abundance: NA
v_gene: TRBV19
d_gene: TRBD1
j_gene: TRBJ1-6
CDR3aa: CASSIEVDRGVPLHF
CDR3nt: TGTGCCAGTAGTATAGAGGTGGACAGGGGGGTCCCCCTCCACTTT

abundance: many
v_gene: TRBV3-1
d_gene: TRBD2
j_gene: TRBJ2-5
CDR3aa: CASSRLAGGLTETQYF
CDR3nt: TGTGCCAGCAGCCGACTAGCGGGGGGGCTGACGGAGACCCAGTACTTC

abundance: NA
v_gene: TRBV7-6
d_gene: NA
j_gene: TRBJ2-1
CDR3aa: CASSLMVSNEQFF
CDR3nt: TGTGCCAGCAGCTTAATGGTTTCGAATGAGCAGTTCTTC

abundance: many
v_gene: TRBV7-9
d_gene: NA
j_gene: TRBJ2-7
CDR3aa: CASSGRTPSYEQYF
CDR3nt: TGTGCCAGCAGCGGCCGGACACCGTCCTACGAGCAGTACTTC

abundance: few
v_gene: TRBV29-1
d_gene: NA
j_gene: TRBJ1-1
CDR3aa: CSLLRGEGTEAFF
CDR3nt: TGCAGCCTCCTCCGGGGCGAGGGCACTGAAGCTTTCTTT

abundance: NA
v_gene: TRBV6-2/TRBV6-3
d_gene: NA
j_gene: TRBJ2-7
CDR3aa: CASSRPSYEQYF
CDR3nt: TGTGCCAGCAGCCGCCCCTCCTACGAGCAGTACTTC

abundance: many
v_gene: TRBV3-1
d_gene: NA
j_gene: TRBJ2-3
CDR3aa: CASSQDPGTRTQYF
CDR3nt: TGTGCCAGCAGCCAAGATCCCGGGACGCGTACGCAGTATTTT

abundance: many
v_gene: TRBV3-1
d_gene: NA
j_gene: TRBJ2-2
CDR3aa: CASSRSRGPGELFF
CDR3nt: TGTGCCAGCAGCCGATCTCGGGGGCCCGGGGAGCTGTTTTTT

abundance: many
v_gene: TRBV2
d_gene: NA
j_gene: TRBJ2-1
CDR3aa: CASSRDEANEQFF
CDR3nt: TGTGCCAGCAGTAGGGACGAGGCCAATGAGCAGTTCTTC

abundance: few
v_gene: TRBV29-1
d_gene: NA
j_gene: TRBJ2-1
CDR3aa: CSVGRNGRNEQFF
CDR3nt: TGCAGCGTAGGCCGAAACGGGAGAAATGAGCAGTTCTTC

abundance: many
v_gene: TRBV13
d_gene: NA
j_gene: TRBJ2-5
CDR3aa: CASSLGRQETQYF
CDR3nt: TGTGCCAGCAGCTTAGGACGGCAAGAGACCCAGTACTTC

abundance: many
v_gene: TRBV15
d_gene: NA
j_gene: TRBJ1-2
CDR3aa: CATSRGKANYGYTF
CDR3nt: TGTGCCACCAGCAGAGGAAAGGCTAACTATGGCTACACCTTC

abundance: many
v_gene: TRBV28
d_gene: TRBD1
j_gene: TRBJ2-5
CDR3aa: CASSPWGQGRQETQYF
CDR3nt: TGTGCCAGCAGTCCTTGGGGACAGGGGCGCCAAGAGACCCAGTACTTC